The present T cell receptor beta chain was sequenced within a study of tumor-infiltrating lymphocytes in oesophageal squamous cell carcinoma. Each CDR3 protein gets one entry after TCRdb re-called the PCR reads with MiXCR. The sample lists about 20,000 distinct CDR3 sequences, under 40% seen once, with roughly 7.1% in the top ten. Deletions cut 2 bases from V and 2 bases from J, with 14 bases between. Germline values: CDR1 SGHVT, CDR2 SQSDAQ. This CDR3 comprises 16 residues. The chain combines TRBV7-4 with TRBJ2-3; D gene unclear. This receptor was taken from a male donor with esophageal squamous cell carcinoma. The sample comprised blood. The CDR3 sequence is CASSLRIWAHTDTQYF. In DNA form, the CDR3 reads TGTGCCAGCAGCTTAAGAATTTGGGCCCACACAGATACGCAGTATTTT.